The next 18 T cell receptor beta chains were all read from a single sample in a study of blood T cells in healthy people across ages. Next came a second PCR, run for about 6 to 12 cycles, which used a sample-barcoded 5' primer along with a J-beta primer mix. TCRdb independently ran MiXCR on the 5' RACE reads; one entry per CDR3 protein. The profile covers approximately 810,000 distinct CDR3 sequences, with more than 25% appearing a single time and roughly a sixth taken by the ten largest. The sequenced material came from blood. The receptors were sampled from a woman of 80 years or more in good health.

V and J are TRBV25-1 and TRBJ1-4; perhaps TRBD1 as D (6 bases). Trimming removed 0 bases at V and 2 bases at J, with 10 bases between. Germline assignment: CDR1 MGHDK and CDR2 SYGVNS. The CDR3 sequence is 16 residues long. The CDR3 nucleotides are TGTGCCAGCAGTGAATATATCAGGGGTACTAATGAAAAACTGTTTTTT. Protein sequence: CASSEYIRGTNEKLFF.

For this clonotype: Mismatch with germline at one junction end may stem from a read error. This chain links TRBV5-6 with TRBJ2-3, with D unclear. Per germline, CDR1 SGHDT and CDR2 YYEEEE. The CDR3 totals 13 residues. The CDR3 DNA reads TGTGCCAGCAGCCCCCGGGTCCCAGATAAGCAGTATTTT. Translating it yields CASSPRVPDKQYF.

This clonotype was observed a single time. The J gene is TRBJ2-3, the V gene TRBV5-5, with D perhaps matching TRBD2 (5 bases). Per germline, CDR1 SGHKS and CDR2 YYEKEE (reference sequence). The V end lost 2 bases, the J end lost 0 bases, and 22 bases lay between the germline ends. The CDR3 extends over 19 amino acids. The CDR3 bases are TGTGCCAGCAGCTTCTGGTGGGGAGATAGGGAAACTAGCACAGATACGCAGTATTTT. Amino acid sequence: CASSFWWGDRETSTDTQYF.

This clonotype was observed many times. The chain uses TRBV7-7 and TRBJ2-1, with TRBD1 identical over 9 bases. The germline CDR1 and CDR2 sequences are SSHAT and FNYEAQ (reference sequence). V trimming: 1 base; J trimming: 0 bases; junction bases outside the gene matches: 4. The CDR3 consists of 17 residues. The CDR3 is CASSLGTGQGSYNEQFF. As DNA, the CDR3 is TGTGCCAGCAGCTTAGGGACGGGACAGGGCTCCTACAATGAGCAGTTCTTC.

The chain uses TRBV20-1 and TRBJ2-3; possible D gene TRBD1, 6 bases. This CDR3 region has 16 residues. Germline V CDR1 and CDR2: DFQATT, SNEGSKA (reference sequence). V lost 5 bases to trimming and J lost 2 bases, with 20 bases between them. CDR3 in amino acids: CSARQGLSTFTDTQYF. The CDR3 bases are TGCAGTGCTCGTCAGGGGCTCTCAACATTCACAGATACGCAGTATTTT.

A few counts support this clonotype. The chain carries TRBV4-3 and TRBJ2-2, with 8 bases identical to TRBD2. J was trimmed by 7 bases and V by 0 bases; bases with no gene match: 4. CDR3 length: 15 amino acids. The germline V gene encodes CDR1 LGHNA and CDR2 YSLEER. CDR3 nucleotide sequence: TGCGCCAGCAGCCAAGACCGGGGGGGAATCGGGGAGCTGTTTTTT. Encoded protein: CASSQDRGGIGELFF.

In this sample, this clonotype turned up many times. The chain uses TRBV6-2 or TRBV6-3 and TRBJ2-6, with 8 nucleotides matching TRBD1. Germline V gives CDR1 MNHEY, CDR2 SVGEGT. The CDR3 covers 15 residues. The V segment lost 6 bases and the J segment 2 bases; nucleotides outside the gene matches: 3. The CDR3 sequence: CASRGQVTGANVLTF. CDR3 bases: TGTGCCAGCAGGGGACAGGTAACTGGGGCCAACGTCCTGACTTTC.

This clonotype was found a few times. The chain employs TRBV20-1 and TRBJ1-2; TRBD1 matches at 11 bases. The trim removed 7 bases at V and 4 bases at J, leaving 8 bases unmatched. The CDR3 consists of 14 residues. The germline V gene has CDR1 DFQATT and CDR2 SNEGSKA (reference sequence). The CDR3 region is CSVGQGVSGYGYTF. CDR3 coding DNA: TGCAGTGTGGGACAGGGGGTCAGTGGCTATGGCTACACCTTC.

The chain joins TRBV5-1 to TRBJ2-1; 8 bases map to TRBD2. Germline lookup yields CDR1 SGHRS and CDR2 YFSETQ. Trimming at V came to 0 bases and at J to 10 bases, leaving 12 bases not matched to a gene. This CDR3 region has 16 residues. The CDR3 sequence is CASSLASRGGQKEQFF. Here the CDR3 DNA reads TGCGCCAGCAGCTTGGCGAGTCGGGGGGGCCAGAAGGAGCAGTTCTTC.

CDR3 sequence: CASSVTGGYEQYF. DNA of the CDR3: TGTGCCAGCAGTGTGACAGGGGGATACGAGCAGTACTTC. V gene TRBV12-3 or TRBV12-4 combines with J gene TRBJ2-7, with TRBD1 matching 9 bases. The CDR3 extends over 13 amino acids. Unmatched junction bases numbered 3, after V lost 5 bases and J lost 4 bases.

The rearrangement uses TRBV7-6 and TRBJ2-1; TRBD2 aligns across 7 bases. The DNA end lines up better with TRBJ2-7; the J call may be wrong. Germline lookup yields CDR1 SGHVS and CDR2 FNYEAQ. The CDR3 is 16 residues long. The CDR3 bases are TGTGCCAGCAGCCGCGGGGTGGGGGGGTTCGACAATGAGCAGTACTTC. It translates to CASSRGVGGFDNEQYF.

This clonotype was picked up a small number of times. With a much larger clone just one base away, this may be a read error. The V and J genes are TRBV27 and TRBJ2-7; 7 bases fit TRBD2. Germline trimming cut 10 bases from V and 5 bases from J; bases unmatched to any gene: 14. Germline CDR1 reads MNHEY; CDR2 reads SMNVEV (reference sequence). The length of the CDR3 is 14 residues. The CDR3 region is CANSKRGLLDEQYF. CDR3 nucleotides: TGTGCCAACAGCAAGCGGGGACTGCTGGACGAGCAGTACTTC.

This clonotype was seen a handful of times. This chain connects TRBV20-1 to TRBJ2-5; D gene unclear. Looked up from germline, CDR1 is DFQATT and CDR2 is SNEGSKA (reference sequence). Trimming shortened V by 2 bases and J by 5 bases, and 9 bases separated the two germline ends. There are 12 residues in the CDR3. CDR3 nucleotides: TGCAGTGCTAGACCCGGCTGGGAGACCCAGTACTTC. Translating gives CSARPGWETQYF.

This clonotype has just a few counts. This could be a read error, since a much larger clone is one nucleotide away. V and J are TRBV20-1 and TRBJ2-1; tentative D call: TRBD2 (5 bases). The closer fit of TRBJ2-7 to the DNA end suggests the J call may be wrong. This CDR3 region has 15 residues. CDR1 is DFQATT and CDR2 is SNEGSKA in the germline V gene (reference sequence). CDR3 nucleotides: TGCAGTGCGCCCCGAGGGCGGGCCTCCTACAATGAGCAGTACTTC. Protein product: CSAPRGRASYNEQYF.

This clonotype was observed a handful of times. V and J are TRBV7-2 and TRBJ2-2; D may correspond to TRBD1 or TRBD2 (5 bases each). Germline V gene lookup returns CDR1 SGHTA and CDR2 FQGNSA. The CDR3 sequence is 14 residues long. V lost 5 bases, J lost 4 bases, and 11 bases lay in between. This chain's CDR3 is CASSPRGTTGELFF. CDR3 DNA: TGTGCCAGCAGCCCGAGAGGGACCACCGGGGAGCTGTTTTTT.

This chain uses TRBV12-5 with TRBJ2-7; D remains unclear. In germline, CDR1 is LGHNT, CDR2 FRNRAP. The CDR3 totals 13 residues. Trimming left V 3 bases short and J 6 bases short, with 12 bases between. The CDR3 DNA reads as TGTGCTAGTGGTTTAGGTTCGTCCGGCGAGCAGTACTTC. It is translated as CASGLGSSGEQYF.

The chain links TRBV7-6 to TRBJ2-5, with D perhaps TRBD2 (6 bases). Per germline, CDR1 SGHVS and CDR2 FNYEAQ. The length of the CDR3 is 16 residues. Trimming took 5 bases from V and 2 from J, leaving 18 bases between them. CDR3 nucleotide sequence: TGTGCCAGCAGCCCCCTGAGGGCGGGGAGACAAGAGACCCAGTACTTC. Its translation is CASSPLRAGRQETQYF.

The table lists this clonotype with many counts. The DNA for the CDR3 is TGTGCCAGCAGCTCTTACAGGGTCACTGAAGCTTTCTTT. The encoded protein is CASSSYRVTEAFF. V and J are TRBV7-9 and TRBJ1-1, with D possibly matching TRBD1 (6 bases). Trimming took off 4 bases at V and 4 bases at J, with 10 bases between the two ends. The CDR3 loop spans 13 amino acids. Germline V lookup: CDR1 SEHNR, CDR2 FQNEAQ (reference sequence).